This T cell receptor beta chain is drawn from a study of T cells in Graves' hyperthyroidism and ophthalmopathy. At the level of the study: Before treatment of any kind, peripheral blood was taken at initial diagnosis. Study observations and caveats: The blood repertoire included most of the expanded thyroid clonotypes above 0.001. A model using 13 V-J features told ophthalmopathy apart from stable hyperthyroidism.

CDR3 size: 15 residues. Germline CDR1 and CDR2: SNHLY and FYNNEI. V was trimmed by 3 bases and J by 0 bases, leaving 9 bases between them. At least 3 on the Clinical Activity Score was recorded for ophthalmopathy patients, who also had NOSPECS grade at least 4 and duration under 3 months. Regions amplified from RNA transcripts were the TCR beta CDR3 regions. RT-PCR in the first round (using the HTBI primer set) targeted the TCR CDR3. TCRdb re-called the multiplex PCR reads with MiXCR, one entry per CDR3 protein. This sample has hundreds of thousands of distinct CDR3 sequences; approximately 15% occur once, and the top ten carry more than 3%. In regard to this clonotype: Its antigen is still unknown.

V and J are TRBV2 and TRBJ1-3; D gene ambiguous. The TCR comes from a woman between 35 and 50 years old with Graves' ophthalmopathy. Sequences were obtained from blood. CDR3 loop: CASSEESSSGNTIYF. The CDR3 DNA reads TGTGCCAGCAGTGAGGAAAGTAGCTCTGGAAACACCATATATTTT.